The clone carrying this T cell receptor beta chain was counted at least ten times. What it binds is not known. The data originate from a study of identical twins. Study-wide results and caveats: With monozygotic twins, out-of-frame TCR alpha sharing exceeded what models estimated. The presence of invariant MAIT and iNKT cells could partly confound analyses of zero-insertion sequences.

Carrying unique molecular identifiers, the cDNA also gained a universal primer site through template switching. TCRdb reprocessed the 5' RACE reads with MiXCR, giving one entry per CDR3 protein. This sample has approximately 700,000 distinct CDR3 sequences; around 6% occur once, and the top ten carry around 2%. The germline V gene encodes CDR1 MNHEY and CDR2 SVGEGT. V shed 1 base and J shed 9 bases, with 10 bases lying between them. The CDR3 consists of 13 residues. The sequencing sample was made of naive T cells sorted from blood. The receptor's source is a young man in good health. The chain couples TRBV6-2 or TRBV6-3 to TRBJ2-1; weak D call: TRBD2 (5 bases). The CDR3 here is CASSYLLVGEQFF. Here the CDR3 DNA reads TGTGCCAGCAGTTACTTACTAGTTGGTGAGCAGTTCTTC.